Detailed here is one T cell receptor beta chain. Antigen specificity is unknown. Sample-barcoded 5' priming and a J-beta primer mix drove a second PCR of 7 to 11 cycles. TCRdb reanalysed the 5' RACE reads using MiXCR and keeps one entry per CDR3 protein. This table holds around 800,000 distinct CDR3 sequences, 62% found once. The data stem from a study of blood T cells in healthy people across ages. Regarding the study as a whole: It was not possible, with unsorted PBMCs, to conclusively compare naive and antigen-experienced cells.

CDR1 and CDR2 (germline): SGHRS, YFSETQ. This CDR3 region has 15 residues. With 0 bases removed from V and 2 bases from J, the gap between germline ends came to 11 bases. J is TRBJ2-5 and V is TRBV5-1, with TRBD1 as a possible D gene (5 bases). This receptor was obtained from a man aged 25-40 years in good health. Sequenced input: blood. CDR3 sequence reads: CASSLEGRVQETQYF. The CDR3 DNA is TGCGCCAGCAGCTTGGAAGGCAGGGTACAAGAGACCCAGTACTTC.